This TCR beta chain was documented in a study of breast tumors, draining lymph nodes, adjacent tissues. Study conclusions and caveats: That most tumor T cells come from lymph nodes remained unproven. Compared with basal-like, luminal-like tumors shared significantly more repertoire with nontumor tissue. Tumor repertoires ranked between lymph nodes and nontumor tissue in diversity, with V and J gene preferences. Data fit most tumor T cells coming from lymph node, expanding in tumor.

The lymph nodes were axillary draining lymph nodes from breast cancer patients. The germline V gene has CDR1 GTSNPN and CDR2 SVGIG (reference sequence). V lost 0 bases to trimming and J lost 3 bases; unmatched junction nucleotides: 10. The CDR3 length is 17 residues. Comment on this clonotype: Its target is not known. With a much larger clone just one base away, this may be a read error.

MiXCR was run by TCRdb on the multiplex PCR reads, yielding one entry per CDR3 protein. The sample yields 170,000 or so distinct CDR3 sequences, approximately 30% seen once. Source material: axillary lymph node tissue. The rearrangement links TRBV30 to TRBJ1-3; 8 bases line up with TRBD1. The sequence was obtained from a female donor with breast cancer. Some clones in this sample may be carry-over from other donors' samples. The chain's CDR3 is CAWSVIGQGDYGNTIYF. The CDR3 nucleotides are TGTGCCTGGAGTGTAATTGGACAGGGAGATTATGGAAACACCATATATTTT. Filled out from reference TRBV30 and TRBJ1-3, the complete variable domain reads SQTIHQWPATLVQPVGSPLSLECTVEGTSNPNLYWYRQAAGRGLQLLFYSVGIGQISSEVPQNLSASRPQDRQFILSSKKLLLSDSGFYLCAWSVIGQGDYGNTIYFGEGSWLTVV.